This T cell receptor (beta chain) was observed in a study of Graves' ophthalmopathy and Graves' hyperthyroidism. Study-level points and caveats: Progression of ophthalmopathy was predicted by the model with roughly 71% sensitivity and around 77% specificity.

Uncontrolled infections, other autoimmune diseases, pregnancy or lactation barred patients from enrollment. Out of 7.5 to 10 ml of fresh peripheral blood, PBMCs were obtained. Points on this clonotype: The antigen remains undetermined.

RNA transcripts served as template for amplifying TCR beta CDR3 sequences. HTBI primers were used in a first-round RT-PCR, which preceded a second-round multiplex PCR. Using its own MiXCR run on the multiplex PCR reads, TCRdb lists one record per CDR3 protein. The table includes approximately 480,000 distinct CDR3 sequences, 14% detected once. The CDR3 consists of 20 residues. CDR1 and CDR2 (germline): SNHLY, FYNNEI. Trimming removed 0 bases from V and 3 bases from J; junction bases left unmatched: 17. This chain links TRBV2 with TRBJ2-7; 10 bases align to TRBD2. The source material was blood. This sequence was found in a woman under 40 with Graves' ophthalmopathy. The DNA for the CDR3 is TGTGCCAGCAGTGAAGCGCTTCCAGCGGGGGGGCGGGCCAAAATCTACGAGCAGTACTTC. Protein sequence: CASSEALPAGGRAKIYEQYF.